The clone carrying this TCR beta chain was picked up a small number of times. The antigen remains unidentified. This record comes from a study of beta chain features in type 1 diabetes. The overall study: Examined across all samples were around 110,000,000 sorted cells. Overall study findings and caveats: TCRB CDR3s were moderately but significantly shorter in Type 1 diabetes patients in all four CD4+ subsets.

The CDR3 runs to 15 residues. Losses at the gene ends were 7 bases for V and 2 bases for J; bases not matched to a gene: 8. Germline V gene data show CDR1 as ENHRY and CDR2 as SYGVKD. Reverse transcription of all isolated RNA meant that expressed TCRB transcripts were sequenced. Sequencing used immunoSEQ multiplex PCR; TCRdb keeps in-frame clones, though not all of them. Of roughly 340,000 clones listed, about 13% are singletons. The chain is built from TRBV10-3 and TRBJ2-3; TRBD2 matches at 8 bases. This TCR derives from a woman younger than 35 with type 1 diabetes. The sample taken for sequencing was naive CD4+ T cells from blood. Here the CDR3 DNA reads TGTGCCATCAAGACCTCTAGCGGGTTCACAGATACGCAGTATTTT. Translating it yields CAIKTSSGFTDTQYF.